These T cell receptor beta chains were read from a single sample in a study of blood T cell repertoires in COVID-19. TCRdb's copy holds only in-frame clones and misses some; the assay was immunoSEQ multiplex PCR. The table has approximately 210,000 clones, about nine tenths seen once. Sequenced sample: PBMCs or T cells enriched from blood (not recorded which). The receptors originated from a woman aged 25 to 39 who had recovered from COVID-19. Both conserved end residues are trimmed from each CDR3.

j_call | v_call | cdr3_length | cdr3_aa
TRBJ1-3 | TRBV5-1 | 14 | ASSLTGEGSGNTIY
TRBJ1-5 | TRBV19 | 12 | ASDLRGGSQPQH
TRBJ2-3 | TRBV12-2 | 14 | ASRLAGTSGTDTQY
TRBJ1-2 | TRBV30 | 12 | AWSGDRGDYGYT
TRBJ1-5 | TRBV4-2 | 14 | ASSSHQGVGNQPQH
TRBJ2-7 | TRBV5-1 | 13 | ASSLVSAGGSEQY
TRBJ1-1 | TRBV7-8 | 9 | ASSLGQEAF
TRBJ2-5 | TRBV4-3 | 13 | ASSQEAGAQETQY
TRBJ2-4 | TRBV10-2 | 14 | ASSGMTGEAKNIQY
TRBJ1-4 | TRBV5-4 | 12 | ASSPGTGAEKLF
TRBJ2-5 | TRBV2 | 13 | ASNPGLAGGETQY
TRBJ1-1 | TRBV4-1 | 12 | ASSQVLRNTEAF
TRBJ2-1 | TRBV19 | 13 | ASRRDLDSYNEQF
TRBJ2-3 | TRBV7-9 | 12 | ASSRQGPTDTQY
TRBJ1-2 | TRBV5-6 | 13 | ASSLLQGANYGYT
TRBJ2-5 | TRBV18 | 12 | ASSTSGGQETQY
TRBJ1-4 | TRBV11-1 | 12 | ASSGKGVREKLF
TRBJ1-6 | TRBV12-3/TRBV12-4 | 11 | ASSRTDNSPLH
TRBJ2-6 | TRBV9 | 13 | ACRGKDSGANVLT
TRBJ2-7 | TRBV7-2 | 12 | ASSSSGGAGEQY
TRBJ1-3 | TRBV4-2 | 14 | ASSQDYRTSGNTIY
TRBJ2-7 | TRBV19 | 13 | ASSIWGRSSYEQY
TRBJ2-7 | TRBV5-6 | 13 | ASSLTGDPSYEQY
TRBJ2-7 | TRBV9 | 12 | ASSASGMIYEQY
TRBJ2-5 | TRBV9 | 12 | ASSYRTSGETQY
TRBJ1-2 | TRBV4-3 | 14 | ASSQGRQGANYGYT
TRBJ1-2 | TRBV30 | 12 | AWTAGAGSYGYT
TRBJ1-5 | TRBV30 | 11 | AWDSFSNQPQH
TRBJ2-1 | TRBV6-2/TRBV6-3 | 13 | ASIYRDRAYNEQF
TRBJ1-3 | TRBV10-3 | 14 | AISESTTGVGNTIY
TRBJ2-3 | TRBV7-6 | 11 | ASSFNEADTQY
TRBJ2-2 | TRBV4-3 | 14 | ASSQDLTGMTGELF
TRBJ1-4 | TRBV2 | 13 | ASSSDPKSNEKLF
TRBJ2-1 | TRBV11-3 | 12 | ASSLRTMDNEQF
TRBJ1-4 | TRBV7-9 | 12 | ASNLERGNEKLF
TRBJ1-3 | TRBV5-8 | 13 | ASSRMGQSGNTIY
TRBJ1-1 | TRBV20-1 | 9 | SAITNTEAF
TRBJ2-2 | TRBV7-2 | 12 | ASSSGLNTGELF
TRBJ2-7 | TRBV7-8 | 12 | ASSYRDYYYEQY
TRBJ1-4 | TRBV7-9 | 15 | ASSSGPDTENNEKLF
TRBJ2-2 | TRBV5-4 | 12 | ASSFGQNTGELF
TRBJ1-5 | TRBV30 | 10 | AWSDSDQPQH
TRBJ1-2 | TRBV13 | 12 | ASSATGRDYGYT
TRBJ1-1 | TRBV9 | 12 | ASSAGQGDTEAF
TRBJ1-3 | TRBV19 | 13 | ASSILQAEPDTIY
TRBJ1-1 | TRBV7-9 | 15 | ASITIRSAGPNTEAF
TRBJ1-1 | TRBV19 | 11 | ASSGTVNTEAF
TRBJ1-5 | TRBV30 | 11 | AWSAGPNQPQH
TRBJ2-7 | TRBV3-1/TRBV3-2 | 14 | ASSQGWLAGVGEQY
TRBJ2-2 | TRBV24-1 | 12 | ATSGQTNTGELF